Listed below are T cell receptor beta chains from one sample, sequenced in a study of sequential checkpoint blockade in melanoma. Measured with immunoSEQ multiplex PCR; TCRdb has only the in-frame clones, and not every one. The table records approximately 4,200 clones, around a quarter of them present only once. This material consisted of tumor tissue (inferred from file names), taken from a patient given nivolumab and ipilimumab in sequence. The receptor set was obtained from a human donor with melanoma. Each CDR3 is given with its conserved first and last residue. The D gene is left open where the match is weak. The size field is filled for only some rows; it gives once, few, many or a size class.

TRBV11-3	many	TRBJ1-2	TRBD1	TGTGCCAGCAGCTTGGTCGACAGGGGACGTAGTGGCTACACCTTC	CASSLVDRGRSGYTF
TRBV10-3	.	TRBJ1-3	.	TGTGCCATCAGTGAGGGGACGGTTAACTCTGGAAACACCATATATTTT	CAISEGTVNSGNTIYF
TRBV30	.	TRBJ2-1	TRBD2	TGTGCCTTCCTAGCGGGAGTCTCCTACAATGAGCAGTTCTTC	CAFLAGVSYNEQFF
TRBV9	.	TRBJ2-3	TRBD2	TGTGCCAGCAGCGTCTCGGGGGGGAGCACAGATACGCAGTATTTT	CASSVSGGSTDTQYF
TRBV25-1	.	TRBJ2-1	.	TGTGCCAGCAGTGATATGGGCGGCGGCGGCGGCCGGGAGCAGTTCTTC	CASSDMGGGGGREQFF
TRBV6-8	large	TRBJ2-1	.	TGTGCCAGCAGTTTCACGGACGCCGGTGAGCAGTTCTTC	CASSFTDAGEQFF
TRBV5-1	few	TRBJ2-5	.	TGCGCCAGCAGCTTGTGGGGCCTCCAAGAGACCCAGTACTTC	CASSLWGLQETQYF
TRBV4-1	many	TRBJ1-1	.	TGCGCCAGCAGCCAGCGCCCTGGGGACACTGAAGCTTTCTTT	CASSQRPGDTEAFF
TRBV11-3	many	TRBJ2-3	.	TGTGCCAGCAGCTTGCAGGGTGCCACAGATACGCAGTATTTT	CASSLQGATDTQYF
TRBV5-1	.	TRBJ2-1	TRBD2	TGCGCCAGCAGCTCAGGTGGACTAGCGGGAAACAATGAGCAGTTCTTC	CASSSGGLAGNNEQFF
TRBV11-3	many	TRBJ1-2	.	TGTGCCAGCAGCCCACCCACGAGAGCTAACTATGGCTACACCTTC	CASSPPTRANYGYTF
TRBV11-3	few	TRBJ2-5	TRBD2	TGTGCCAGCAGCTTCGGGCGGGGGGACGGGGAGACCCAGTACTTC	CASSFGRGDGETQYF
TRBV6-1	.	TRBJ2-1	TRBD2	TGTGCCAGCAGTGAAGGGGCGGGGGGCCGAATTTATGAGCAGTTCTTC	CASSEGAGGRIYEQFF
TRBV6-8	large	TRBJ2-1	TRBD2	TGTGCCAGCAGTTCCATAGCGGGGGATAAGCAGTTCTTC	CASSSIAGDKQFF
TRBV6-8	.	TRBJ2-7	.	TGTGCCAGCAGGCCCGGGGTGGCCTACGAGCAGTACTTC	CASRPGVAYEQYF
TRBV6-8	few	TRBJ2-5	TRBD2	TGTGCCAGCAGTTACTTCGGCGGGAGCACGCCAGAGACCCAGTACTTC	CASSYFGGSTPETQYF
TRBV9	few	TRBJ2-1	.	TGTGCCAGCAGTAAGGGACAACCCAATGAGCAGTTCTTC	CASSKGQPNEQFF
TRBV12-1	.	TRBJ2-2	.	TGTGCCAGCAGCTACCTAAACACCGGGGAGCTGTTTTTT	CASSYLNTGELFF
TRBV11-3	few	TRBJ2-2	TRBD1	TGTGCCAGCAGCTTATTCACAGGGGGATACGCCGGGGAGCTGTTTTTT	CASSLFTGGYAGELFF
TRBV6-8	few	TRBJ1-1	.	TGTGCCAGCAGTTACTCGAGTGGCCCGAACACTGAAGCTTTCTTT	CASSYSSGPNTEAFF
TRBV4-1	few	TRBJ1-6	.	TGCGCCAGCAGCCAAGAAGGAATTGGTAATTCACCCCTCCACTTT	CASSQEGIGNSPLHF
TRBV12-2	few	TRBJ2-3	.	TGTGCAAGTCGCCCAGGGGCCAGCGCTCAAATCCGAGATACGCAGTATTTT	CASRPGASAQIRDTQYF
TRBV6-8	.	TRBJ1-1	TRBD1	TGTGCCAGCAGTTACTCGATGACAGGGGTCTCGGCCACTGAAGCTTTCTTT	CASSYSMTGVSATEAFF
TRBV11-3	.	TRBJ2-3	TRBD2	TGTGCCAGCAGCTTTAGCGGGAGGGCCGGAGATACGCAGTATTTT	CASSFSGRAGDTQYF
TRBV29-1	few	TRBJ2-7	TRBD2	TGCAGCGTTCTCCCGTTGGGGAGCGGGGTCGAGCAGTACTTC	CSVLPLGSGVEQYF
TRBV11-3	medium-sized	TRBJ2-3	.	TGTGCCAGCAGCTTAGGTGTTGGAGTGCTAGATACGCAGTATTTT	CASSLGVGVLDTQYF
TRBV6-8	.	TRBJ2-1	.	TGTGCCAGCGCCCCTGGGGGGGGCTACCCCAATGAGCAGTTCTTC	CASAPGGGYPNEQFF
TRBV11-3	many	TRBJ2-1	.	TGTGCCAGCAGCCCCCGGGTCCCCTTTAGCTCCTACAATGAGCAGTTCTTC	CASSPRVPFSSYNEQFF
TRBV19	few	TRBJ1-5	.	TGTGCCAGTAGTATAGTTGGGACACCTAATCAGCCCCAGCATTTT	CASSIVGTPNQPQHF
TRBV28	.	TRBJ2-7	TRBD2	TGTGCCAGCAGTTCAGCGGGAGCCGTAGCACACGAGCAGTACTTC	CASSSAGAVAHEQYF
TRBV11-3	medium-sized	TRBJ1-1	.	TGTGCCAGCAGCTCCGAGGATGACGGTAACACTGAAGCTTTCTTT	CASSSEDDGNTEAFF
TRBV6-8	.	TRBJ2-5	.	TGTGCCAGCAGTTACGGATCGTCTCTAGGGGAGACCCAGTACTTC	CASSYGSSLGETQYF
TRBV9	.	TRBJ2-2	.	TGTGCCAGCAGTGAAGAGGCTCTCGGGGAGCTGTTTTTT	CASSEEALGELFF
TRBV11-3	many	TRBJ1-5	.	TGTGCCAGCAGCTTAGGTTGGGGGGCCGGTCAGCCCCAGCATTTT	CASSLGWGAGQPQHF
TRBV6-8	few	TRBJ1-2	.	TGTGCCAGCAGTTACGGAGGCATCGGTCGGGGCTACACCTTC	CASSYGGIGRGYTF
TRBV6-8	few	TRBJ2-3	TRBD2	TGTGCCATTTCTATGGGGGGGAGCACAGATACGCAGTATTTT	CAISMGGSTDTQYF